The 2 T cell receptor beta chains presented below share a single source sample, sequenced in a study of neurological immune-mediated disorders. TCRdb recomputed calls from the 5' RACE reads with MiXCR, one row per CDR3 protein. The sample holds some 68,000 distinct CDR3 sequences, roughly an eighth seen once. Time point reported: longitudinal time-point 1 (baseline). The sequenced sample was PBMCs. The receptors shown here come from a female donor with HTLV-1-associated myelopathy (HAM/TSP).

Many counts were recorded for this clonotype. The rearrangement uses TRBV7-9 and TRBJ2-2, with D uncertain. Between the trimmed V and J ends, which lost 3 bases and 7 bases, there was a span of 6 bases. Germline values: CDR1 SEHNR, CDR2 FQNEAQ (reference sequence). This CDR3 spans 12 amino acids. The CDR3 region is CASSFPSGELFF. Here the CDR3 DNA reads TGTGCCAGCAGCTTTCCAAGCGGGGAGCTGTTTTTT.

This clonotype was observed many times. The chain links TRBV29-1 to TRBJ2-7; 7 nucleotides match TRBD1. Germline CDR1 SQVTM, CDR2 ANQGSEA. V gave up 7 bases and J gave up 2 bases; unmatched junction bases: 8. This CDR3 is 13 amino acids long. The CDR3: CSAVRTGTYEQYF. In DNA, the CDR3 is TGCAGCGCTGTTCGGACAGGAACCTACGAGCAGTACTTC.